These 3 T cell receptor beta chains were all obtained from the same sample, sequenced in a study of cytomegalovirus exposure and HLA in healthy donors. The study ran its PCR with 60 Vbeta and 13 Jbeta primers. Produced via immunoSEQ multiplex PCR; TCRdb's table is partial and in-frame only. The sample contains about 82,000 clones, approximately 69% of which appear only once. Sequencing used PBMCs. These receptors all come from a woman aged 45-59 years in good health and CMV-seropositive.

The chain is built from TRBV7-9 and TRBJ2-5; possible D gene TRBD1, 6 bases. The CDR3 totals 14 residues. Between the trimmed V and J ends, which lost 5 bases and 4 bases, there was a span of 14 bases. Germline CDR1 and CDR2: SEHNR and FQNEAQ (reference sequence). The DNA of the CDR3 is TGTGCCAGCAGCCCCAGGGGAAGTTCAGAGACCCAGTACTTC. The encoded protein is CASSPRGSSETQYF. The full variable domain, completed using reference TRBV7-9 and TRBJ2-5, is DTGVSQNPRHKITKRGQNVTFRCDPISEHNRLYWYRQTLGQGPEFLTYFQNEAQLEKSRLLSDRFSAERPKGSFSTLEIQRTEQGDSAMYLCASSPRGSSETQYFGPGTRLLVL.

The rearrangement uses TRBV28 and TRBJ2-1, with 10 bases matching TRBD1. V gave up 3 bases and J gave up 1 base; unmatched junction bases: 12. Germline V gene sequence: CDR1 MDHEN, CDR2 SYDVKM. There are 19 residues in the CDR3. The DNA for the CDR3 is TGTGCCAGCAGTTTTTCGGGACAGGGGCTATCCACTTCCTACAATGAGCAGTTCTTC. Amino acid sequence: CASSFSGQGLSTSYNEQFF.

This chain uses TRBV29-1 with TRBJ2-5; 8 bases match TRBD2. Germline V lookup: CDR1 SQVTM, CDR2 ANQGSEA. Trimming took 8 bases from V and 2 from J; bases not matched to a gene: 4. This CDR3 is 12 amino acids long. The CDR3 region is CSTSGGQETQYF. Written as DNA, the CDR3 is TGCAGCACCTCGGGAGGGCAAGAGACCCAGTACTTC. The variable domain in full, with the rest retrieved from reference TRBV29-1 and TRBJ2-5, is SAVISQKPSRDICQRGTSLTIQCQVDSQVTMMFWYRQQPGQSLTLIATANQGSEATYESGFVIDKFPISRPNLTFSTLTVSNMSPEDSSIYLCSTSGGQETQYFGPGTRLLVL.